Shown below are 13 T cell receptor beta chains from a single sample sequenced in a study of blood T cells in healthy people across ages (dated by TCRdb to about 2015). Libraries were prepared through 5' RACE. The sequencer was an Illumina HiSeq 2500. A second PCR of about 7 to 12 cycles was run with a J-beta primer mix and a sample-barcoded 5' primer. TCRdb itself trimmed the public reads at Q25 with fastp, ran MiXCR and retained productive beta chains. Each CDR3 protein appears once, grouped with its most common genes and DNA. The sample table holds 1.4 million or so distinct CDR3 sequences, of which approximately 43% were seen once. The ten largest account for 4% of the sample. The specimen sequenced was blood. Every receptor here comes from a young woman in good health.

V usage is TRBV29-1 and J usage is TRBJ2-3; 8 bases are shared with TRBD2. The CDR3 extends over 12 amino acids. V gave up 4 bases and J gave up 8 bases; unmatched junction bases: 5. In germline, CDR1 is SQVTM, CDR2 ANQGSEA. The CDR3 bases are TGCAGCGTTGGGACTAGCTCGGGTACGCAGTATTTT. This gives the protein CSVGTSSGTQYF.

This clonotype was counted between two and nine times. J is TRBJ2-3 and V is TRBV6-1; TRBD1 agrees at 10 bases. Trimming at V came to 2 bases and at J to 12 bases, leaving 8 bases not matched to a gene. The CDR3 runs to 14 residues. Germline CDR1 and CDR2: MNHNS and SASEGT. In DNA form, the CDR3 reads TGTGCCAGCAGTGAACAGACAGGGGGCGTTGGTCAGTATTTT. It yields the protein CASSEQTGGVGQYF.

This clonotype was observed a few times. The chain couples TRBV6-2 or TRBV6-3 to TRBJ2-1; no definite D call. The CDR3 contains 10 residues. Germline V gene lookup returns CDR1 MNHEY and CDR2 SVGEGT. Here the CDR3 reads CEQKANEQFF. The CDR3 region has the DNA TGTGAACAAAAAGCCAATGAGCAGTTCTTC.

The CDR3 spells CASRDQTGDLAKNIQYF. CDR3 coding DNA: TGTGCCAGCAGAGACCAAACAGGGGATTTAGCCAAAAACATTCAGTACTTC. The chain uses TRBV11-3 and TRBJ2-4; the match to TRBD1 covers 7 bases. Germline CDR1 reads SGHNT; CDR2 reads YENEEA. The CDR3 length is 17 residues. Trimming cost V 6 bases and J 0 bases; bases outside gene matches: 11. The variable domain in full, completed from reference TRBV11-3 and TRBJ2-4, reads EAGVVQSPRYKIIEKKQPVAFWCNPISGHNTLYWYLQNLGQGPELLIRYENEEAVDDSQLPKDRFSAERLKGVDSTLKIQPAELGDSAVYLCASRDQTGDLAKNIQYFGAGTRLSVL.

The CDR3: CAGTANSGANVLTF. Here the CDR3 DNA reads TGTGCCGGGACGGCGAATTCTGGGGCCAACGTCCTGACTTTC. This chain connects TRBV2 to TRBJ2-6; D tentatively fits TRBD1 or TRBD2 (5 bases each). V was trimmed by 11 bases and J by 1 base, leaving 12 bases between them. CDR3 length equals 14 residues. Germline assignment: CDR1 SNHLY and CDR2 FYNNEI.

The V call is TRBV7-8, the J call TRBJ1-2; TRBD1 agrees at 9 bases. The germline V gene encodes CDR1 SGHVS and CDR2 FQNEAQ. V lost 0 bases and J lost 6; bases outside the gene matches: 5. The CDR3 sequence is 15 residues long. The CDR3 DNA reads as TGTGCCAGCAGCTTAGCCGGGACAGGGCGGCATGGCTACACCTTC. Its protein product is CASSLAGTGRHGYTF.

There are many counts of this clonotype. This chain uses TRBV12-3 or TRBV12-4 with TRBJ2-7, with D possibly matching TRBD1 (6 bases). Trimming shortened V by 5 bases and J by 0 bases, and 11 bases separated the two germline ends. The CDR3 is 14 amino acids. The CDR3 here is CASSLGTFSYEQYF. CDR3 sequence (DNA): TGTGCCAGCAGTCTTGGGACATTCTCCTACGAGCAGTACTTC.

The chain joins TRBV10-3 to TRBJ1-2; TRBD1 matches 7 bases. The germline gives CDR1 ENHRY, CDR2 SYGVKD. This CDR3 contains 13 residues. V gave up 9 bases and J gave up 4 bases; unmatched junction bases: 8. As DNA, the CDR3 is TGTGCCATTAAAGACAGGGTGACCTATGGCTACACCTTC. Translating it yields CAIKDRVTYGYTF.

This clonotype showed up just once. J is TRBJ2-7 and V is TRBV10-3; D is perhaps TRBD1 (6 bases). Trimming left V 4 bases short and J 2 bases short, with 9 bases between. Per germline, CDR1 ENHRY and CDR2 SYGVKD. The CDR3 consists of 13 residues. DNA of the CDR3: TGTGCCATCAGTGGAGGACAGCCCTACGAGCAGTACTTC. Its translation is CAISGGQPYEQYF.

Concerning this clonotype: A junction boundary mismatches the germline segment, possibly from a read error. The V and J genes are TRBV12-3 or TRBV12-4 and TRBJ1-2; no clear D gene. The CDR3 totals 16 residues. The CDR3 bases are TGTGCCGGCAGTCCCTCCTTCACAGTGAAACGGAGTGGCTACACCTTC. Protein: CAGSPSFTVKRSGYTF.

This chain connects TRBV5-6 to TRBJ2-1; TRBD2 might be the D (6 bases). The CDR3 covers 17 residues. V dropped 5 bases and J dropped 1 base, with 19 bases sitting between them. CDR1 and CDR2 from the germline V gene are SGHDT and YYEEEE. Here the CDR3 reads CASSRVGGMGSYNEQFF. The CDR3 DNA sequence: TGTGCCAGCAGTCGAGTCGGCGGGATGGGGTCCTACAATGAGCAGTTCTTC.

This clonotype was picked up a small number of times. The chain joins TRBV12-3 or TRBV12-4 to TRBJ2-7; D call uncertain. CDR3 length: 14 amino acids. V lost 3 bases, J lost 3 bases, and 12 bases lay in between. The CDR3 here is CASSLMGGYYEQYF. The CDR3 bases are TGTGCCAGCAGTTTGATGGGCGGATACTACGAGCAGTACTTC.

This rearrangement joins TRBV6-6 to TRBJ1-1; 11 positions agree with TRBD1. Germline trimming cut 3 bases from V and 4 bases from J; bases unmatched to any gene: 4. This CDR3 contains 15 residues. CDR1 is MNHNY and CDR2 is SVGAGI in the germline V gene (reference sequence). This CDR3 is CASSYMGTGGTEAFF. The CDR3 DNA follows: TGTGCCAGCAGTTATATGGGGACAGGGGGCACTGAAGCTTTCTTT.